This T cell receptor beta chain was retrieved from a study of blood T cell repertoires in COVID-19. Some clones are missing from TCRdb's copy, which holds only in-frame ones; the method was immunoSEQ multiplex PCR. Here the sample spans over 150,000 clones, 85% being singletons. V was pared by 1 base and J by 3 bases, with 5 bases of the junction left unmatched. CDR1 is SGHRS and CDR2 is YFSETQ in the germline V gene. The CDR3 is 15 amino acids. The sample comprised peripheral blood. The rearrangement links TRBV5-1 to TRBJ2-3, with 7 bases matching TRBD2. The clonotype was recovered from a woman aged 55-75 years with COVID-19, enrolled during active disease. CDR3 protein: CASSLYLGGTDTQYF. In nucleotides, the CDR3 is TGCGCCAGCAGCTTGTATCTCGGGGGGACAGATACGCAGTATTTT.